This T cell receptor beta chain was captured by sequencing in a study of post-analysis software for immune sequencing data (dated by TCRdb to 2013 to 2016). As for the study more broadly: Disease courses on record covered relapsing-remitting, secondary progressive and progressive-relapsing multiple sclerosis, though some patients had no subtype annotation. The patient repertoires were compared against some twelve previously published healthy control repertoires obtained from donors aged 6 to 25 years. A subset of samples was prepared in parallel using single-end sample barcoding, then pooled and co-amplified after Illumina adapter ligation. The research as a whole found: When samples were clustered directly using the F measure, samples prepared in the same batch co-clustered strongly, which prompted a batch-effect correction. Significantly lower normalized Chao1 diversity was found in multiple sclerosis patients than in controls, suggesting substantial peripheral T-cell clonal expansion. Roughly 5 TRBV segments, including TRBV5-6, TRBV5-1 and TRBV20-1, were significantly more frequent in patients than controls. The multiple sclerosis patient group was slightly younger than the control group.

This clonotype was recorded at least ten times. Its antigen specificity is not known. No clone much larger than this one lies a single base away; base qualities are absent. Library method: PCR. This sample was sequenced with an Illumina HiSeq 2500. To reduce PCR and sequencing biases, unique molecular identifiers were incorporated into the TCR beta cDNA libraries. Per 1 to 10 million input T cells, roughly 0.5 million cDNA molecules were obtained, such that each molecule approximated one T cell. The patient libraries were prepared and sequenced with the same protocol used for the earlier healthy control dataset. Samples belonging to the same batch were prepared together, multiplexed and sequenced on a shared HiSeq lane. The paper's data handling went like this. MIGEC was used to process the raw barcoded reads, and molecular identifier groups with only a single read were discarded before consensus assembly and CDR3 extraction. Clonotype tables were post-analysed with VDJtools, normalizing diversity by down-sampling all datasets to the smallest sample size. To correct batch-related cross-sample contamination, repertoire overlap clustering matched CDR3 amino acid sequences but not nucleotide sequences. Starting from the raw public reads, TCRdb applied fastp trimming at Q25, assembled clones with MiXCR and retained in-frame beta chains. All rows with the same CDR3 protein become a single entry with the most common DNA and genes. TCRdb assigned the V and J calls; the authors' analysis was not used. The sample data list approximately 150,000 distinct CDR3 sequences, and roughly 31% of these were observed just once. The top ten constitute about 1.4% of the sample.

V sheds 1 base and J sheds 6 bases, leaving 7 bases between their ends. The germline V gene provides CDR1 MGHRA and CDR2 YSYEKL. The CDR3 runs 12 amino acids, cysteine and phenylalanine included. Only the CDR3 part of the read is kept: 36 bases, read in frame from the first base. To demonstrate the VDJtools post-analysis software, TCR beta repertoires were profiled from the peripheral blood of about 13 young patients with multiple sclerosis. The patients with multiple sclerosis were children and adolescents between roughly 6 and 17 years of age. The sequence came from a girl under 18 with multiple sclerosis. This receptor chain uses TRBV4-1 and TRBJ2-7; too little of a D gene remains to name it. Sequencing used blood. CDR3 protein: CASSQGNGEQYF. At the DNA level, the sequence is TGCGCCAGCAGCCAAGGCAATGGCGAGCAGTACTTC.